This is a list of T cell receptor beta chains from one sample in a study of shared clonotypes between healthy human individuals. The protocol was immunoSEQ multiplex PCR, while the TCRdb copy is restricted to in-frame clones and leaves out a portion. The sample includes about 1 million clones, around four fifths seen only once; the top ten take 1.4%. The sample comprised memory CD4+ T cells sorted from blood. These receptors were obtained from a man aged 18 to 35 in good health. Each CDR3 is given with its conserved first and last residue. The D gene is left open where the match is weak. A clone size is listed for some rows: how often the clone was seen (once, few, many), or a class if it is expanded.

15	TRBV27	NA	TRBJ1-4	NA	CASSRQWGTNEKLFF	TGTGCCAGCAGCCGGCAATGGGGCACTAATGAAAAACTGTTTTTT
14	TRBV4-3	NA	TRBJ2-2	NA	CASSQDVATGELFF	TGCGCCAGCAGCCAAGATGTAGCCACCGGGGAGCTGTTTTTT
15	TRBV5-4	NA	TRBJ1-1	NA	CASSPLGGVNTEAFF	TGTGCCAGCAGCCCGTTAGGGGGGGTGAACACTGAAGCTTTCTTT
15	TRBV30	NA	TRBJ1-1	few	CAWSAVTGYEIEAFF	TGTGCCTGGAGTGCCGTAACAGGGTACGAGATCGAAGCTTTCTTT
19	TRBV19	NA	TRBJ1-3	NA	CASSPRRGRVLDSGNTIYF	TGTGCCAGTAGCCCACGCCGCGGCAGGGTGTTGGACTCTGGAAACACCATATATTTT
13	TRBV7-2	NA	TRBJ1-1	NA	CASISGGWAEAFF	TGTGCCAGCATCTCTGGTGGGTGGGCTGAAGCTTTCTTT
17	TRBV27	NA	TRBJ2-7	once	CASSLLLGDQYYYEQYF	TGTGCCAGCAGTTTATTGTTGGGGGATCAATACTACTACGAGCAGTACTTC
15	TRBV5-1	TRBD2	TRBJ2-5	NA	CASSGLTSGQETQYF	TGCGCCAGCAGCGGACTCACTAGCGGCCAAGAGACCCAGTACTTC
16	TRBV7-9	NA	TRBJ2-2	NA	CASSLDGGGSTGELFF	TGTGCCAGCAGCTTAGACGGAGGTGGAAGTACCGGGGAGCTGTTTTTT
13	TRBV7-9	TRBD1	TRBJ1-1	few	CASSPGTGGQAFF	TGTGCCAGCAGCCCTGGGACAGGGGGCCAGGCTTTCTTT
17	TRBV6-1	NA	TRBJ2-5	NA	CASSENWALPSRETQYF	TGTGCCAGCAGTGAGAATTGGGCCCTCCCCTCGCGGGAGACCCAGTACTTC
12	TRBV2	NA	TRBJ2-4	NA	CASRVSVDIQYF	TGTGCCAGCAGGGTCTCCGTGGACATTCAGTACTTC
15	TRBV5-4	NA	TRBJ2-4	few	CASSLDGRAKNIQYF	TGTGCCAGCAGCTTGGACGGGAGAGCCAAAAACATTCAGTACTTC
15	TRBV5-1	TRBD1	TRBJ1-1	few	CASSWAGTGNTEAFF	TGCGCCAGCAGCTGGGCCGGGACAGGGAACACTGAAGCTTTCTTT
16	TRBV5-1	TRBD1	TRBJ2-3	NA	CASSPPGQGAGDTQYF	TGCGCCAGCAGCCCCCCGGGACAGGGGGCGGGAGATACGCAGTATTTT
15	TRBV5-1	TRBD1	TRBJ2-2	NA	CASSSGQGGTGELFF	TGCGCCAGCAGCTCAGGACAGGGCGGCACCGGGGAGCTGTTTTTT
17	TRBV19	TRBD1	TRBJ1-2	NA	CASSTRGRRQGTYGYTF	TGTGCCAGTAGCACAAGGGGTCGACGACAGGGAACGTACGGCTACACCTTC
15	TRBV19	TRBD2	TRBJ2-3	NA	CASSWTSGVTDTQYF	TGTGCCAGTAGCTGGACTAGCGGAGTCACAGATACGCAGTATTTT
14	TRBV28	TRBD1	TRBJ1-1	NA	CASSLDRGHTEAFF	TGTGCCAGCAGTTTAGACAGGGGCCACACTGAAGCTTTCTTT
13	TRBV28	NA	TRBJ1-2	NA	CASLEEQAYGYTF	TGTGCCAGCCTGGAGGAACAGGCCTATGGCTACACCTTC
12	TRBV28	NA	TRBJ2-7	NA	CASSSSTDEQYF	TGTGCCAGCAGTTCCTCAACGGACGAGCAGTACTTC
14	TRBV5-6	NA	TRBJ2-1	NA	CASSSGQTYNEQFF	TGTGCCAGCAGCTCCGGACAGACGTACAATGAGCAGTTCTTC
17	TRBV18	TRBD1	TRBJ2-7	once	CASSHGTGGNANDEQYF	TGTGCCAGCTCACACGGGACAGGGGGAAACGCAAACGACGAGCAGTACTTC
15	TRBV6-1	TRBD2	TRBJ2-7	NA	CASTPTSGGNYEQYF	TGTGCCAGCACTCCCACTAGCGGGGGCAACTACGAGCAGTACTTC
14	TRBV5-1	TRBD1	TRBJ2-5	NA	CASSPTGDRETQYF	TGCGCCAGCAGCCCAACAGGGGACCGAGAGACCCAGTACTTC
16	TRBV10-2	TRBD2	TRBJ2-3	NA	CASSAKGRGGLDTQYF	TGCGCCAGCAGTGCGAAGGGGCGGGGGGGGCTAGATACGCAGTATTTT
18	TRBV28	TRBD1	TRBJ2-6	NA	CASSSPTGTGTGANVLTF	TGTGCCAGCAGTTCCCCAACCGGGACAGGGACCGGGGCCAACGTCCTGACTTTC
13	TRBV29-1	NA	TRBJ1-4	NA	CSVAARASEKLFF	TGCAGCGTTGCGGCCAGGGCGTCTGAAAAACTGTTTTTT
14	TRBV27	TRBD1	TRBJ2-3	NA	CASGGQGGTDTQYF	TGTGCCAGTGGTGGACAGGGCGGTACAGATACGCAGTATTTT
12	TRBV6-6	NA	TRBJ2-7	once	CASSYSALEQYF	TGTGCCAGCAGTTACTCGGCCCTCGAGCAGTACTTC
15	TRBV5-1	NA	TRBJ1-5	NA	CASSLEGQSNQPQHF	TGCGCCAGCAGCTTGGAGGGCCAAAGCAATCAGCCCCAGCATTTT
13	TRBV5-4	NA	TRBJ2-5	few	CASSTGPRETQYF	TGTGCCAGCAGCACCGGGCCCAGGGAGACCCAGTACTTC
15	TRBV27	TRBD1	TRBJ1-5	many	CASSSGTGVGQPQHF	TGTGCCAGCAGCTCCGGGACAGGGGTGGGCCAGCCCCAGCATTTT
17	TRBV2	NA	TRBJ2-4	once	CASSANGTSLAKNIQYF	TGTGCCAGCAGTGCTAACGGGACTTCACTAGCCAAAAACATTCAGTACTTC
13	TRBV9	TRBD1	TRBJ1-1	NA	CASSATGGTEAFF	TGTGCCAGCAGCGCCACAGGGGGCACTGAAGCTTTCTTT
17	TRBV7-2	TRBD2	TRBJ2-7	NA	CASSLAGGSSGSYEQYF	TGTGCCAGCAGCTTAGCGGGCGGGTCTAGCGGGAGCTACGAGCAGTACTTC
12	TRBV7-8	NA	TRBJ2-5	NA	CASSPRGETQYF	TGTGCCAGCAGCCCGAGAGGGGAGACCCAGTACTTC